These T cell receptor beta chains were read from a single sample in a study of shared clonotypes between healthy human individuals. Data came from immunoSEQ multiplex PCR; TCRdb stores just in-frame clones and leaves some out. The data hold around 1.5 million clones, with 95% to 99% observed a single time. The specimen sequenced was naive CD4+ T cells sorted from blood. Receptors were obtained from a young man in good health. The CDR3 runs from the conserved cysteine through the conserved F or W. A D gene is named only where the DNA matches it firmly. Part of the rows lack a size; the others show once, few, many or a class for expanded clones.

size	V	D	J	DNA	CDR3
NA	TRBV5-1	NA	TRBJ2-5	TGCGCCAGCAGCTCGGGCGTCGATTATAGAGAGACCCAGTACTTC	CASSSGVDYRETQYF
NA	TRBV7-9	NA	TRBJ2-3	TGTGCCAGCAGCTTGTCAGCATCGGATACGCAGTATTTT	CASSLSASDTQYF
NA	TRBV7-9	NA	TRBJ2-7	TGTGCCACGGGTCAGGGACCCGCCTACGAGCAGTACTTC	CATGQGPAYEQYF
NA	TRBV10-3	TRBD1	TRBJ1-5	TGTGCCATCGGCATGGGCCCTGGCAGGGGGATCCATCAGCCCCAGCATTTT	CAIGMGPGRGIHQPQHF
NA	TRBV6-1	NA	TRBJ1-1	TGTGCCAGCAGAGGAGACGGGAGGATGACTGAAGCTTTCTTT	CASRGDGRMTEAFF
NA	TRBV27	NA	TRBJ2-7	TGTGCCAGCAGTCCACTGAGCTCCTACGAGCAGTACTTC	CASSPLSSYEQYF
NA	TRBV12-5	NA	TRBJ2-1	TGTGCTAGTGGTGCACAGGGTACCGATGAGCAGTTCTTC	CASGAQGTDEQFF
NA	TRBV9	TRBD2	TRBJ2-2	TGTGCCAGCAGCGTACGGCCGGCGGGAGTTTTATCCGGGGAGCTGTTTTTT	CASSVRPAGVLSGELFF
NA	TRBV5-4	NA	TRBJ1-2	TGTGCCAGCAGGTCGGCAGGGATGAGCTACACCTTC	CASRSAGMSYTF
NA	TRBV6-6	NA	TRBJ1-1	TGTGCCAGCAGTCGGGGGGGTCTGAACACTGAAGCTTTCTTT	CASSRGGLNTEAFF
NA	TRBV18	NA	TRBJ2-6	TGTGCCAGCTCCCCTCCCCCTGGGGCCAACGTCCTGACTTTC	CASSPPPGANVLTF
few	TRBV21-1	NA	TRBJ1-5	TGTGCCAGCAGCGGCCGAGGACAGTCGAGCAATCAGCCCCAGCATTTT	CASSGRGQSSNQPQHF
NA	TRBV6-5	TRBD1	TRBJ1-5	TGTGCCAGCAGTTCCACCGGGACAGGGGTTAGGCAGCCCCAGCATTTT	CASSSTGTGVRQPQHF
NA	TRBV14	TRBD2	TRBJ2-3	TGTGCCAGCAGCCAGCGACTAGCGGGCACAAGCACAGATACGCAGTATTTT	CASSQRLAGTSTDTQYF
NA	TRBV25-1	TRBD2	TRBJ2-3	TGTGCCAGCAGTGATAGGTCTAGCGGGAGCACAGATACGCAGTATTTT	CASSDRSSGSTDTQYF
NA	TRBV6-1	TRBD2	TRBJ2-1	TGTGCCAGCAACGAGGGACTAGTGCGAAGGGAGCAGTTCTTC	CASNEGLVRREQFF
NA	TRBV6-1	NA	TRBJ1-2	TGTGCCAGCACCCTTTTGCGGGGACGCGGCTACACCTTC	CASTLLRGRGYTF
NA	TRBV7-2	TRBD1	TRBJ2-1	TGTGCCAGCAGTCTCACCGGGACAGCAAACAATGAGCAGTTCTTC	CASSLTGTANNEQFF
NA	TRBV5-1	TRBD2	TRBJ2-5	TGCGCCAGCAGTTTATTCGGGGAGGGTGTCGAGACCCAGTACTTC	CASSLFGEGVETQYF
NA	TRBV7-2	NA	TRBJ2-5	TGTGCCAGCAGCCTCGGGTCTAGTCGGGAGACCCAGTACTTC	CASSLGSSRETQYF
NA	TRBV30	NA	TRBJ2-3	TGTGCCTGGAACGCAGGCTGGGATACGCAGTATTTT	CAWNAGWDTQYF
NA	TRBV5-1	NA	TRBJ1-2	TGCGCCAGCAGCTCCTCGGGAGACTATGGCTACACCTTC	CASSSSGDYGYTF
NA	TRBV28	TRBD2	TRBJ2-3	TGTGCCAGCAGTTTTGCGCAGCGGGGGCGCACAGATACGCAGTATTTT	CASSFAQRGRTDTQYF
NA	TRBV4-3	TRBD1	TRBJ1-3	TGCGCCAGCAGCCAAGATCTTGGGGACAGCCCTGGAAACACCATATATTTT	CASSQDLGDSPGNTIYF
NA	TRBV9	NA	TRBJ2-1	TGTGCCAGCAGCGTAGCTACATTAGGAGGGGCCTACAATGAGCAGTTCTTC	CASSVATLGGAYNEQFF
NA	TRBV5-1	TRBD1	TRBJ1-2	TGCGCCAGCAGCTCCGGAGGACAGGGGGGCGGCTATGGCTACACCTTC	CASSSGGQGGGYGYTF
NA	TRBV25-1	NA	TRBJ2-5	TGTGCCAGCAGTGAATCGTACGGGAGTGGGGAGACCCAGTACTTC	CASSESYGSGETQYF
NA	TRBV29-1	NA	TRBJ2-1	TGCAGCGTTCGGGGCAGGCTTTACAATGAGCAGTTCTTC	CSVRGRLYNEQFF
NA	TRBV15	NA	TRBJ1-2	TGTGCCACCAGCAGTAGTGAGGGCGGAAACTATGGCTACACCTTC	CATSSSEGGNYGYTF
NA	TRBV18	NA	TRBJ2-1	TGTGCCAGCTCACCACTCGGGACCGGGGATGAGCAGTTCTTC	CASSPLGTGDEQFF
NA	TRBV6-1	NA	TRBJ2-1	TGTGCCAGCAGTGAAGCTCCTGCAGGGTGGCCAGGGGATGAGCAGTTCTTC	CASSEAPAGWPGDEQFF
NA	TRBV18	TRBD1	TRBJ1-1	TGTGCCAGCTCACCACTGCCCGGGACAGGGGGCACTGAAGCTTTCTTT	CASSPLPGTGGTEAFF
NA	TRBV19	NA	TRBJ2-3	TGTGCCAGTAGTAAGTGGGCAGGGGACTCCTCAGGTACGCAGTATTTT	CASSKWAGDSSGTQYF
NA	TRBV18	TRBD1	TRBJ2-7	TGTGCCAGCTCCCCGGACAGGGGGCGGTACGAGCAGTACTTC	CASSPDRGRYEQYF
NA	TRBV9	TRBD2	TRBJ2-1	TGTGCCAGCAGCGTAGACCCGGGATGGGTAAGTAGCGGGAACTACAATGAGCAGTTCTTC	CASSVDPGWVSSGNYNEQFF
NA	TRBV19	TRBD1	TRBJ2-1	TGTGCCAGTAGTATCACAGGGGGTCTTGGTGAGCAGTTCTTC	CASSITGGLGEQFF
NA	TRBV19	TRBD1	TRBJ1-3	TGTGCCAGTTCGACAGGGAGGCTCTCTGGAAACACCATATATTTT	CASSTGRLSGNTIYF
NA	TRBV18	TRBD2	TRBJ2-2	TGTGCCAGCTCTCTGACGCTAGCGGGAGATGGCACCGGGGAGCTGTTTTTT	CASSLTLAGDGTGELFF
NA	TRBV7-8	NA	TRBJ2-1	TGTGCCAGCAGCTTGGGGTCCTACAATGAGCAGTTCTTC	CASSLGSYNEQFF
NA	TRBV6-1	NA	TRBJ1-2	TGTGCCAGCAGTGAAGCCGGGACCTATGGCTACACCTTC	CASSEAGTYGYTF
once	TRBV5-1	NA	TRBJ2-1	TGCGCCAGCGGAACCCTGGGTGAGGAGCAGTTCTTC	CASGTLGEEQFF
NA	TRBV6-5	NA	TRBJ1-1	TGTGCCAGCAGTGACCCTAGGGACACTGAAGCTTTCTTT	CASSDPRDTEAFF
NA	TRBV27	NA	TRBJ2-3	TGTGCCAGCAGTTTGTCAGGACAGCGCACAGATACGCAGTATTTT	CASSLSGQRTDTQYF
NA	TRBV6-5	NA	TRBJ1-5	TGTGCCAGCAGCTCTAGTAGTAAGGGAGAACTCCAGCATTTT	CASSSSSKGELQHF
NA	TRBV5-4	NA	TRBJ1-3	TGTGCCAGCAGCAGGGAGGGGGGAATCCTTGGAAACACCATATATTTT	CASSREGGILGNTIYF
NA	TRBV7-9	NA	TRBJ1-4	TGTGCCAGCAGCTCAAGGACAACAACTAATGAAAAACTGTTTTTT	CASSSRTTTNEKLFF
NA	TRBV11-2	NA	TRBJ2-7	TGTGCCAGCAGCTCGAATTACTACGAGCAGTACTTC	CASSSNYYEQYF
once	TRBV18	TRBD2	TRBJ2-2	TGTGCCAGCTCACCTCAAACTAGCGGGAGGACGTGGAACACCGGGGAGCTGTTTTTT	CASSPQTSGRTWNTGELFF
NA	TRBV19	NA	TRBJ1-5	TGTGCCAGTAGTAACCGGGCCGCGGGAAGCAATCAGCCCCAGCATTTT	CASSNRAAGSNQPQHF